The 9 T cell receptor beta chains reported below all come from one sample, sequenced in a study of T cell responses to AZD1222 COVID-19 vaccine. Only in-frame clones appear in the TCRdb table, and some are missing; sequencing was by immunoSEQ multiplex PCR. This sample has some 130,000 clones, with approximately 91% found just once. The sample was peripheral blood, taken 28 days after the second AZD1222 dose. Receptors were obtained from an adult who received the AZD1222 COVID-19 vaccine.

The rearrangement uses TRBV11-3 and TRBJ2-1; 8 positions agree with TRBD2. The CDR3 length is 13 residues. J was trimmed by 6 bases and V by 4 bases; bases with no gene match: 2. The germline CDR1 and CDR2 sequences are SGHNT and YENEEA. This CDR3 is CASSSSGSNEQFF. DNA for the CDR3: TGTGCCAGCAGCTCTAGCGGGTCCAATGAGCAGTTCTTC.

The rearrangement links TRBV5-1 to TRBJ2-1; 8 nucleotides agree with TRBD2. The CDR3 has 14 amino acids. V shed 2 bases and J 6 bases; nucleotides not matched to a gene: 4. Germline loops: CDR1 SGHRS, CDR2 YFSETQ. For the CDR3, the DNA is TGCGCCAGCAGCTTATACAGCGGGAGCAATGAGCAGTTCTTC. Translated, it gives CASSLYSGSNEQFF.

The rearrangement uses TRBV27 and TRBJ1-2; TRBD1 aligns across 7 bases. The germline V gene has CDR1 MNHEY and CDR2 SMNVEV (reference sequence). The CDR3 runs 13 residues. The junction had 3 bases not matched to a gene; V was cut back by 3 bases and J by 5 bases. The CDR3 spells CASSFAGGYGYTF. In DNA, the CDR3 is TGTGCCAGCAGTTTTGCAGGGGGTTATGGCTACACCTTC.

This chain joins TRBV19 and TRBJ1-2; tentatively, D is TRBD1 (5 bases). The CDR3 is 16 residues long. CDR1 LNHDA and CDR2 SQIVND come from the germline V gene (reference sequence). Trimming took 6 bases from V and 4 from J, leaving 21 bases between them. In nucleotides, the CDR3 is TGTGCCAGTAGCAGCAGGGCCCTCGAGGGCGGCTATGGCTACACCTTC. Translated, it gives CASSSRALEGGYGYTF.

This chain joins TRBV11-2 and TRBJ1-3, with a tentative D call TRBD1 (5 bases). The CDR3 has 16 amino acids. Trimming removed 5 bases at V and 0 bases at J, with 14 bases between. Germline values: CDR1 SGHAT, CDR2 FQNNGV. Here the CDR3 DNA reads TGTGCCAGCAGCGTAAAGGGGCCGAACTCTGGAAACACCATATATTTT. It is translated as CASSVKGPNSGNTIYF.

The V and J genes are TRBV20-1 and TRBJ1-1; D unclear. With 6 bases removed from V and 4 bases from J, the gap between germline ends came to 9 bases. Germline CDR1 DFQATT, CDR2 SNEGSKA (reference sequence). The CDR3 spans 11 residues. The CDR3 bases are TGCAGTGCGGTGAAGACCACTGAAGCTTTCTTT. It codes for CSAVKTTEAFF.

The chain has TRBV7-8 and TRBJ2-7, with D uncertain. This CDR3 contains 13 residues. The germline gives CDR1 SGHVS, CDR2 FQNEAQ. The germline V and J ends were trimmed by 4 bases and 5 bases, with 12 bases remaining between them. Here the CDR3 DNA reads TGTGCCAGCAGCTCACCTCGAAAGGACGAGCAGTACTTC. This encodes CASSSPRKDEQYF.

This rearrangement joins TRBV13 to TRBJ1-4; TRBD1 aligns across 12 bases. The germline V gene has CDR1 PRHDT and CDR2 FYEKMQ (reference sequence). After removal of 5 bases from V and 7 bases from J, the junction contained 8 bases not matched to a gene. CDR3 length equals 16 residues. The CDR3 region is CASSGGDRGPSEKLFF. Here the CDR3 DNA reads TGTGCCAGCAGCGGAGGGGACAGGGGGCCGAGTGAAAAACTGTTTTTT.

The chain couples TRBV27 to TRBJ2-1; 9 bases are shared with TRBD2. The CDR3 has 14 amino acids. Germline CDR1 and CDR2: MNHEY and SMNVEV (reference sequence). The V gene end was trimmed by 7 bases and the J gene end by 5 bases; junction bases not matched to a gene: 6. CDR3 bases: TGTGCCAGCACCAAGCGGGAGGCCCACAATGAGCAGTTCTTC. Encoded protein: CASTKREAHNEQFF.